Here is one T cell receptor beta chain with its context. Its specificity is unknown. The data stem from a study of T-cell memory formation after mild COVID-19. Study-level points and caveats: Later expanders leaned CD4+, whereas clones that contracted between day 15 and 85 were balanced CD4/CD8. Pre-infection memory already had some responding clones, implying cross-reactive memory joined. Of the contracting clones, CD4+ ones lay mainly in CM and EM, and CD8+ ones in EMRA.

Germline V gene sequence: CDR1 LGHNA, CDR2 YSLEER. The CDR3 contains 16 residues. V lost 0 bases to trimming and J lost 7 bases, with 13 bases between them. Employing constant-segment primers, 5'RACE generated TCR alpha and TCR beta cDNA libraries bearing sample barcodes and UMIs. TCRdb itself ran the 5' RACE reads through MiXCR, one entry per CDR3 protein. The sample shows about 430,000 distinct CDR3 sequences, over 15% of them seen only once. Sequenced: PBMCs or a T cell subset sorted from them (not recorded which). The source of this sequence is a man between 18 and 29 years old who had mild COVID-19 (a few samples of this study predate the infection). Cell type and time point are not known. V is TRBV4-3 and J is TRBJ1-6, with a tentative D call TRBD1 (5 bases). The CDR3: CASSQETGDTNSPLHF. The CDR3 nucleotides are TGCGCCAGCAGCCAAGAAACAGGAGATACCAATTCACCCCTCCACTTT.